A selection of T cell receptor beta chains follows, all from one sample in a study of T cells in Graves' hyperthyroidism and ophthalmopathy. TCRdb ran MiXCR on the multiplex PCR reads and lists one entry per CDR3 protein. This table holds 600,000 to 750,000 distinct CDR3 sequences, 15% to 20% found once. Sequencing input: blood. The source is a man over 45 with Graves' hyperthyroidism. CDR3s include the opening cysteine and the closing phenylalanine or tryptophan. Each record gives: D gene, J gene, V gene, CDR3 protein. A D gene is named only where the DNA matches it firmly.

d_call: -; j_call: TRBJ2-1; v_call: TRBV19; cdr3_aa: CATFQDLEQFF
d_call: TRBD2; j_call: TRBJ2-1; v_call: TRBV11-1; cdr3_aa: CASSLVSLAGGPNEQFF
d_call: -; j_call: TRBJ1-5; v_call: TRBV6-2/TRBV6-3; cdr3_aa: CASSYGFGGNQPQHF
d_call: -; j_call: TRBJ2-2; v_call: TRBV10-3; cdr3_aa: CATASLLQTFRTGELFF
d_call: -; j_call: TRBJ2-7; v_call: TRBV6-1; cdr3_aa: CASSEFRGASYEQYF
d_call: -; j_call: TRBJ2-3; v_call: TRBV28; cdr3_aa: CASSRIQAYTDTQYF
d_call: -; j_call: TRBJ2-3; v_call: TRBV12-3/TRBV12-4; cdr3_aa: CASRKGMAADTQYF
d_call: -; j_call: TRBJ1-3; v_call: TRBV7-2; cdr3_aa: CASSLARDTIYF
d_call: -; j_call: TRBJ1-5; v_call: TRBV20-1; cdr3_aa: CSAMTGGPNQPQHF
d_call: TRBD1; j_call: TRBJ2-5; v_call: TRBV7-9; cdr3_aa: CASSLLGQGRETQYF
d_call: TRBD1; j_call: TRBJ2-7; v_call: TRBV5-1; cdr3_aa: CASRTGQGAFEQYF
d_call: TRBD1; j_call: TRBJ1-1; v_call: TRBV29-1; cdr3_aa: CSASGQSNTEAFF
d_call: TRBD2; j_call: TRBJ2-3; v_call: TRBV11-2; cdr3_aa: CASSQGRETDTQYF
d_call: -; j_call: TRBJ2-5; v_call: TRBV28; cdr3_aa: CATEIKEQGPYFQETQYF
d_call: TRBD1; j_call: TRBJ1-2; v_call: TRBV7-3; cdr3_aa: CASSYDGQGFYGYTF
d_call: -; j_call: TRBJ1-1; v_call: TRBV6-1; cdr3_aa: CASSYKEGVAEAFF
d_call: -; j_call: TRBJ1-3; v_call: TRBV5-1; cdr3_aa: CASSPVPGLSGNTIYF
d_call: -; j_call: TRBJ2-1; v_call: TRBV18; cdr3_aa: CASTGTDGLAYNEQFF
d_call: -; j_call: TRBJ2-1; v_call: TRBV13; cdr3_aa: CASSLVHEQFF
d_call: TRBD2; j_call: TRBJ2-7; v_call: TRBV5-1; cdr3_aa: CASSVGQREPYEQYF
d_call: TRBD1; j_call: TRBJ2-2; v_call: TRBV5-1; cdr3_aa: CASSTRQGAADTGELFF
d_call: TRBD2; j_call: TRBJ2-3; v_call: TRBV13; cdr3_aa: CASNLAGSSTDTQYF
d_call: -; j_call: TRBJ2-1; v_call: TRBV9; cdr3_aa: CASSVASGAPNEQFF
d_call: TRBD1; j_call: TRBJ1-1; v_call: TRBV12-3/TRBV12-4; cdr3_aa: CASSPPPGQGNFWVDTEAFF
d_call: TRBD2; j_call: TRBJ2-7; v_call: TRBV10-3; cdr3_aa: CAMGTSGRSYEQYF
d_call: TRBD1; j_call: TRBJ2-7; v_call: TRBV2; cdr3_aa: CASSGRQGDEQYF
d_call: -; j_call: TRBJ1-5; v_call: TRBV18; cdr3_aa: CASSPQQDQPQHF
d_call: -; j_call: TRBJ1-1; v_call: TRBV11-2; cdr3_aa: CASSLNRLVTEAFF
d_call: TRBD1; j_call: TRBJ2-1; v_call: TRBV18; cdr3_aa: CASSPPDRGQLYNEQFF
d_call: -; j_call: TRBJ1-1; v_call: TRBV18; cdr3_aa: CASSLSGGVNTEAFF
d_call: -; j_call: TRBJ1-6; v_call: TRBV5-6; cdr3_aa: CASSLPSNSPLHF
d_call: TRBD1; j_call: TRBJ2-7; v_call: TRBV27; cdr3_aa: CASSQLMGQISYEQYF
d_call: TRBD1; j_call: TRBJ2-7; v_call: TRBV18; cdr3_aa: CASSPSINRQGGSYEQYF
d_call: -; j_call: TRBJ2-3; v_call: TRBV28; cdr3_aa: CASSLEGKSTDTQYF
d_call: -; j_call: TRBJ2-1; v_call: TRBV11-2; cdr3_aa: CASSPGGGINNEQFF
d_call: TRBD2; j_call: TRBJ2-3; v_call: TRBV12-3/TRBV12-4; cdr3_aa: CASSVRTRRSTDTQYF
d_call: -; j_call: TRBJ1-1; v_call: TRBV28; cdr3_aa: CASKLRAEAFF
d_call: -; j_call: TRBJ2-1; v_call: TRBV7-9; cdr3_aa: CASSRGGDEQFF
d_call: TRBD2; j_call: TRBJ2-2; v_call: TRBV6-1; cdr3_aa: CASSPTLTSGRAGELFF